The rows below give T cell receptor beta chains drawn from one sample of a study of a mutant IDH1 vaccine in newly diagnosed glioma. No antigens are known for them. Profiling relied on immunoSEQ multiplex PCR, and the TCRdb table lists in-frame clones only, not all of them. The repertoire holds around 50,000 clones, with approximately 65% as singletons. Sequenced here: peripheral blood mononuclear cells (PBMCs), sampled from a glioma patient whose treatment included an IDH1 peptide vaccine. The receptors here all came from a man aged 35-49 years with glioma. Some clones in this sample may be carry-over from other donors' samples. Each CDR3 is given with its conserved first and last residue. Each record gives: D gene, J gene, V gene, clone size, CDR3 DNA, CDR3 protein. The D gene is left open where the match is weak. Expanded clones are given a class, and other clones once, few, many or no size at all.

>NA|TRBJ1-5|TRBV5-6|NA
TGTGCCAGCAGCTTGGGACAGCTCAGCAATCAGCCCCAGCATTTT
CASSLGQLSNQPQHF
>NA|TRBJ2-2|TRBV5-1|NA
TGCGCCAGCAGATTGACAGCGAACACCGGGGAGCTGTTTTTT
CASRLTANTGELFF
>NA|TRBJ1-5|TRBV10-1|few
TGCGCCAGCAGTGAGTCGAGGGTTCAGCCCCAGCATTTT
CASSESRVQPQHF
>TRBD1|TRBJ1-2|TRBV19|NA
TGTGCCAGCTCAAACAGGGGCGACGACTATGGCTACACCTTC
CASSNRGDDYGYTF
>NA|TRBJ2-7|TRBV5-1|NA
TGCGCCAGCAGCTTGGAAGAGGGGTTCAACGAGCAGTACTTC
CASSLEEGFNEQYF
>NA|TRBJ2-3|TRBV7-9|NA
TGTGCCAGCCGATATGAGGGGGATACGCAGTATTTT
CASRYEGDTQYF
>NA|TRBJ1-3|TRBV5-6|NA
TGTGCCAGCAGCTTTTATGGGACCGATTATGGAAACACCATATATTTT
CASSFYGTDYGNTIYF
>NA|TRBJ1-4|TRBV5-1|NA
TGCGCCAGCAGCTACGGCGGATCCCGTGAAAAACTGTTTTTT
CASSYGGSREKLFF
>NA|TRBJ2-7|TRBV9|NA
TGTGCCAGCAGCCCCCACGGGACCCCCTACGAGCAGTACTTC
CASSPHGTPYEQYF
>TRBD1|TRBJ2-7|TRBV27|NA
TGCGCCAGCAGTTTATCGAGACAGGGCTACGAGCAGTACTTC
CASSLSRQGYEQYF
>TRBD2|TRBJ2-2|TRBV7-9|once
TGTGCCAGCGGGACCCCGATAGCGGGACCGAACACCGGGGAGCTGTTTTTT
CASGTPIAGPNTGELFF
>NA|TRBJ1-1|TRBV5-6|NA
TGTGCCAGCAGCGAGCTAGGGGGAAGGACTGAAGCTTTCTTT
CASSELGGRTEAFF
>NA|TRBJ1-1|TRBV19|few
TGTGCCAGTACCCTGACAGCCAACACTGAAGCTTTCTTT
CASTLTANTEAFF
>TRBD1|TRBJ1-4|TRBV29-1|NA
TGCAGCGTGGAACCCGTGACAGGGGGCGGGAAACTGTTTTTT
CSVEPVTGGGKLFF
>TRBD1|TRBJ2-7|TRBV28|NA
TGTGCCAGCATTATGGGGACAGGGGCCTACGAGCAGTACTTC
CASIMGTGAYEQYF
>NA|TRBJ2-1|TRBV7-9|NA
TGTGCCAGCAGCTTAGGATCGGGAAGGGATGAGCAGTTCTTC
CASSLGSGRDEQFF
>NA|TRBJ2-3|TRBV18|NA
TGTGCCAGCTCACCATACACAGATACGCAGTATTTT
CASSPYTDTQYF
>NA|TRBJ1-1|TRBV18|NA
TGTGCCAGCTCACCCGGGACGATCAGGAGGAACACTGAAGCTTTCTTT
CASSPGTIRRNTEAFF
>NA|TRBJ2-1|TRBV30|few
TGTGCCTGGAGCAGGAGCTATGAGCAGTTCTTC
CAWSRSYEQFF
>NA|TRBJ2-7|TRBV15|NA
TGTGCCACCAGCAGCCTTTCGGGCTCCTACGAGCAGTACTTC
CATSSLSGSYEQYF
>TRBD1|TRBJ1-2|TRBV27|NA
TGTGCCAGCAGTTTACGGACAGGGAACTATGGCTACACCTTC
CASSLRTGNYGYTF
>TRBD1|TRBJ1-3|TRBV19|NA
TGTGCCAGTAGTTTTCGGACAGGACGCTCTGGAAACACCATATATTTT
CASSFRTGRSGNTIYF
>NA|TRBJ1-2|TRBV5-1|NA
TGCGCCAGCAGCTTGGCAGACAACTATGGCTACACCTTC
CASSLADNYGYTF
>NA|TRBJ1-4|TRBV6-6|NA
TGTGCCAGCAGTTACAGAGCTAATGAAAAACTGTTTTTT
CASSYRANEKLFF
>NA|TRBJ1-6|TRBV2|few
TGTGCCAGCAGTATGCAGCTTCATAATTCACCCCTCCACTTT
CASSMQLHNSPLHF
>NA|TRBJ2-7|TRBV5-1|once
TGCGCCAGCGCCCTTGTACCCGGGGGCCACGAGCAGTACTTC
CASALVPGGHEQYF
>NA|TRBJ1-4|TRBV6-6|NA
TGTGCCAGCAGTTATGGAGGGACCAATGAAAAACTGTTTTTT
CASSYGGTNEKLFF
>NA|TRBJ1-1|TRBV18|NA
TGTGCCAGCTCACCCGGGGCGGAGAACACTGAAGCTTTCTTT
CASSPGAENTEAFF
>TRBD1|TRBJ1-6|TRBV27|once
TGTGCCAGCAAGACAGGGGAATATTCACCCCTCCACTTT
CASKTGEYSPLHF
>NA|TRBJ2-7|TRBV7-2|few
TGTGCCAGCAGCCTTCCGGGGGCCTACGAGCAGTACTTC
CASSLPGAYEQYF